The source of this T cell receptor (beta chain) is a study of long-term antiretroviral therapy in people with HIV. The assay, immunoSEQ v3.0, was run at survey level. Sequencing used immunoSEQ multiplex PCR; TCRdb keeps in-frame clones, though not all of them. The sample includes some 21,000 clones, roughly 79% seen only once; the top ten take around 12%. V shed 0 bases and J 6 bases; nucleotides not matched to a gene: 15. CDR1 SGHRS and CDR2 YFSETQ come from the germline V gene. The CDR3 consists of 18 residues. This TCR was sampled from a man aged 40-55 years with HIV. This specimen was unsorted PBMCs, taken 0.1 years before starting antiretroviral therapy. The chain couples TRBV5-1 to TRBJ1-5, with 7 bases that match TRBD1. CDR3 region: CASSLEGPDRVFGQPQHF. CDR3 bases: TGCGCCAGCAGCTTGGAGGGACCCGACAGGGTATTTGGTCAGCCCCAGCATTTT.